The sequence of this TCR beta chain was determined in a study of response to subunit inactivated influenza vaccine. TCRdb independently ran MiXCR on the RT-PCR reads; one entry per CDR3 protein. The table shows over 150,000 distinct CDR3 sequences, with about a tenth occurring only once. Trimming took 3 bases from V and 5 from J, leaving 13 bases between them. The CDR3 sequence is 15 residues long. The germline gives CDR1 LGHNA, CDR2 YNFKEQ. The TCR sequence derives from a man aged 50 or older who received an inactivated influenza vaccine. V gene TRBV4-2 combines with J gene TRBJ1-4; weak D call: TRBD1 (5 bases). Specimen: non-naive T cells sorted from PBMCs, collected more than 35 days after vaccination. CDR3 bases: TGTGCCAGCAGCCATGGGGACGGTCAGAATGAAAAACTGTTTTTT. Encoded protein: CASSHGDGQNEKLFF.